The 14 T cell receptor beta chains below were found in one sample sequenced in a study of post-analysis software for immune sequencing data. Study-wide findings and caveats: TRBV5-6, TRBV5-1 and TRBV20-1 belonged to a set of roughly 5 TRBV segments that were more frequent in patients than controls.

Unique molecular identifiers had been added to the TCR beta cDNA libraries. MiXCR, applied by TCRdb to the PCR reads, yields one record per CDR3 protein. Altogether about 540,000 distinct CDR3 sequences are present, approximately 34% being singletons, with the ten largest covering under 7%. These receptors' antigens are unknown. The specimen was blood. The receptors were gathered from a girl between 2 and 17 years old with multiple sclerosis.

This clonotype was counted many times. V gene TRBV5-1 combines with J gene TRBJ2-7; 7 bases line up with TRBD1. The V gene end was trimmed by 0 bases and the J gene end by 0 bases; junction bases not matched to a gene: 0. CDR1 and CDR2 from the germline V gene are SGHRS and YFSETQ. CDR3 length: 14 residues. The CDR3 sequence: CASSLDRGSYEQYF. CDR3 nucleotide sequence: TGCGCCAGCAGCTTGGACAGGGGCTCCTACGAGCAGTACTTC.

The chain employs TRBV6-5 and TRBJ1-2; D ambiguous. The CDR3 is made up of 13 amino acids. The V and J ends lost 2 bases and 6 bases respectively, with 10 bases between them. Per the germline V gene, CDR1 is MNHEY and CDR2 is SVGAGI. CDR3 bases: TGTGCCAGCAGTTACGAGGGCAGAGATGGCTACACCTTC. Protein: CASSYEGRDGYTF.

The chain links TRBV6-5 to TRBJ2-3; TRBD1 matches 12 bases. This CDR3 spans 15 amino acids. With V trimmed by 5 bases and J by 6 bases, 6 bases remained unmatched. From germline, CDR1 is MNHEY and CDR2 SVGAGI. CDR3 bases: TGTGCCAGCAGTCGAGGGACAGGGGGCCAGGATACGCAGTATTTT. It is translated as CASSRGTGGQDTQYF.

The V and J genes are TRBV12-5 and TRBJ2-3, with unresolved D. V dropped 7 bases and J dropped 4 bases, with 6 bases sitting between them. The CDR3 has 11 residues. CDR1 and CDR2 from the germline V gene are LGHNT and FRNRAP. The CDR3 reads CASDRSDTQYF. CDR3 in DNA: TGTGCTAGTGATCGCTCAGATACGCAGTATTTT.

The rearrangement uses TRBV5-1 and TRBJ2-3; TRBD2 might be the D (5 bases). Germline loops: CDR1 SGHRS, CDR2 YFSETQ. This CDR3 region has 17 residues. Trimming left V 0 bases short and J 2 bases short, with 16 bases between. In nucleotides, the CDR3 is TGCGCCAGCAGCTTGGGGCTAGCCAAAATCTACACAGATACGCAGTATTTT. This sequence encodes CASSLGLAKIYTDTQYF.

V usage is TRBV2 and J usage is TRBJ2-5; D not resolved. The CDR3 is made up of 14 amino acids. V was pared by 1 base and J by 5 bases, with 11 bases between. From germline, CDR1 is SNHLY and CDR2 FYNNEI. The CDR3 region is CASSEESYGETQYF. DNA of the CDR3: TGTGCCAGCAGTGAAGAATCCTATGGGGAGACCCAGTACTTC.

This clonotype occurred a few times. This chain uses TRBV9 with TRBJ2-3; 12 bases line up with TRBD2. Germline-derived CDR1 and CDR2 are SGDLS and YYNGEE. Trimming took 3 bases from V and 2 from J; bases not matched to a gene: 4. CDR3 length equals 16 residues. CDR3 in amino acids: CASSARTSGTTDTQYF. The CDR3 nucleotides are TGTGCCAGCAGCGCCAGGACTAGCGGGACCACAGATACGCAGTATTTT.

This clonotype was seen a handful of times. The rearrangement joins TRBV2 to TRBJ2-5; D perhaps matches TRBD2 (6 bases). V lost 6 bases to trimming and J lost 4 bases, with 18 bases between them. The germline gives CDR1 SNHLY, CDR2 FYNNEI. The CDR3 loop spans 15 amino acids. The chain's CDR3 is CASRSTGEGRETQYF. The CDR3 bases are TGTGCCAGCAGGTCGACGGGGGAAGGGAGAGAGACCCAGTACTTC.

The chain uses TRBV25-1 and TRBJ1-1, with TRBD1 identical over 10 bases. The CDR3 consists of 15 residues. The junction had 6 bases not matched to a gene; V was cut back by 4 bases and J by 4 bases. CDR1 and CDR2 (germline): MGHDK, SYGVNS. The CDR3 sequence is CASSADRGVGTEAFF. In DNA form, the CDR3 reads TGTGCCAGCAGTGCGGACAGGGGGGTGGGCACTGAAGCTTTCTTT.

This clonotype was seen at least ten times. The V and J genes are TRBV28 and TRBJ2-1, with D possibly matching TRBD1 (5 bases). The length of the CDR3 is 13 residues. Germline CDR1 is MDHEN and CDR2 is SYDVKM. Between the trimmed V and J ends, which lost 6 bases and 5 bases, there was a span of 11 bases. CDR3 loop: CASSDSGNNEQFF. In DNA, the CDR3 is TGTGCCAGCAGCGACTCAGGGAACAATGAGCAGTTCTTC.

The chain joins TRBV18 to TRBJ2-3; 7 positions match TRBD1. Trimming removed 2 bases from V and 10 bases from J; junction bases left unmatched: 12. CDR3 size: 15 residues. Germline V lookup: CDR1 KGHSH, CDR2 LQKENI. CDR3 DNA sequence: TGTGCCAGCTCACCAAAAGGGGGCCACTTTCATCCGCAGTATTTT. Amino acid sequence: CASSPKGGHFHPQYF.

This sequence joins TRBV7-2 and TRBJ2-5; TRBD2 aligns across 8 bases. Trimming at V came to 2 bases and at J to 11 bases, leaving 25 bases not matched to a gene. This CDR3 has 19 amino acids. In germline, CDR1 is SGHTA, CDR2 FQGNSA. As DNA, the CDR3 is TGTGCCAGCAGCTTAATGCGGGGGGCCGGGGACCCCAGATACAATGAGCAGTACTTC. Translation gives CASSLMRGAGDPRYNEQYF.

This chain uses TRBV20-1 with TRBJ1-5, with D tentatively TRBD1 (5 bases). The V gene lost 1 base and the J gene lost 1 base, with 14 bases spanning the gap. The CDR3 extends over 16 amino acids. The germline V gene encodes CDR1 DFQATT and CDR2 SNEGSKA (reference sequence). The CDR3 region has the DNA TGCAGTGCTAGAGGGGTCCGGGGGGGGAGCAATCAGCCCCAGCATTTT. Encoded protein: CSARGVRGGSNQPQHF.

This clonotype was counted between two and nine times. The J gene is TRBJ1-5, the V gene TRBV27, with a possible D match to TRBD1 (6 bases). The CDR3 contains 14 residues. Trimming removed 2 bases at V and 7 bases at J, with 12 bases between. Per the germline V gene, CDR1 is MNHEY and CDR2 is SMNVEV (reference sequence). The CDR3 coding sequence is TGTGCCAGCAGTTTAGGGGGCGTCGGGCAGCCCCAGCATTTT. It encodes CASSLGGVGQPQHF.